The T cell receptor beta chain under discussion was sequenced for a study of OX40 agonist ivuxolimab in advanced cancers. About this clone: The antigen is unknown.

This CDR3 region has 14 residues. Germline assignment: CDR1 SNHLY and CDR2 FYNNEI. V lost 7 bases to trimming and J lost 6 bases, with 19 bases between them. Whole-study findings and limits: The study did not work out the antigen specificity of the expanded peripheral T cells. There were, on average, more expanded clones in CD8+ T cells than in CD4+.

Assay used: immunoSEQ multiplex PCR; TCRdb lists only in-frame clones, some missing. The sample shows around 68,000 clones, approximately 90% of them seen only once. This chain connects TRBV2 to TRBJ2-7; the D gene is possibly TRBD1 (6 bases). The starting material was CD4+ or CD8+ T cells sorted from blood, obtained in a trial of the OX40 agonist ivuxolimab. This TCR was recovered from an adult with an advanced solid tumor such as melanoma, head and neck, liver or kidney cancer. Here the CDR3 DNA reads TGTGCCAGCACCAGACGTCCAGGGGCGCTCGAGCAGTACTTC. Translating gives CASTRRPGALEQYF.